The source of this T cell receptor (beta chain) is a study of blood T cells in healthy people across ages. CDR3 size: 18 residues. The J segment lost 5 bases and the V segment lost 5 bases, leaving 13 bases of the junction unmatched. Germline lookup yields CDR1 SGHTA and CDR2 FQGTGA. Every sample had a minimum of 6 million PBMCs isolated. This clonotype has just a few counts. Through a sample-barcoded 5' primer and a J-beta primer mix, a second PCR was run for roughly 6 to 12 cycles. Every sample gave at least 3 million paired-end reads containing CDR3. TCRdb ran MiXCR on the 5' RACE reads and lists one entry per CDR3 protein. The sample lists approximately 490,000 distinct CDR3 sequences, 20% to 30% occurring once. The sample was also linked to a second study, of T cells of mothers and their children. That report adds: Overlap measured in related mother-child pairs was slightly, non-significantly higher than in unrelated pairs.

The TCR was taken from a boy aged 5-17 years in good health. Sequencing was done on a sample of blood. V gene TRBV7-3 combines with J gene TRBJ2-3, with TRBD2 matching over 13 bases. The CDR3 reads CASSPGTSGAKGGDTQYF. CDR3 sequence (DNA): TGTGCCAGCAGCCCCGGGACTAGCGGGGCCAAGGGAGGAGATACGCAGTATTTT.